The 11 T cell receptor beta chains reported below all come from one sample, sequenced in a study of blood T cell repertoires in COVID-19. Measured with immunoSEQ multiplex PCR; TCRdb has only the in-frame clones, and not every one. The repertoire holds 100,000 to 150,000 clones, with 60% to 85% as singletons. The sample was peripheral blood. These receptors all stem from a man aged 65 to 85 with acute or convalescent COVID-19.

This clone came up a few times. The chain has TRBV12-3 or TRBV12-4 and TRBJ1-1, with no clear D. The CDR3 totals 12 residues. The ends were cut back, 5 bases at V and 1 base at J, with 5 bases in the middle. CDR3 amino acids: CASSVQNTEAFF. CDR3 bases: TGTGCCAGCAGTGTCCAGAACACTGAAGCTTTCTTT.

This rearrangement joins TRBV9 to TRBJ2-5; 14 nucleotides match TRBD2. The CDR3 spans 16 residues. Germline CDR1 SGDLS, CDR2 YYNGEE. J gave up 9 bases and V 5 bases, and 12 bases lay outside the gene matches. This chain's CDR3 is CASSPGLAGGRSPQYF. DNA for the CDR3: TGTGCCAGCAGTCCCGGACTAGCGGGGGGTAGGAGCCCCCAGTACTTC. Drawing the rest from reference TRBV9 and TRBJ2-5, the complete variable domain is DSGVTQTPKHLITATGQRVTLRCSPRSGDLSVYWYQQSLDQGLQFLIQYYNGEERAKGNILERFSAQQFPDLHSELNLSSLELGDSALYFCASSPGLAGGRSPQYFGPGTRLLVL.

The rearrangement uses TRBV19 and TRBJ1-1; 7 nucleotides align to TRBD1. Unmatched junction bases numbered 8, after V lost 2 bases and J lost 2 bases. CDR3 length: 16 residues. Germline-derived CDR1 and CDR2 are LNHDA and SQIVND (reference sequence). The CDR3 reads CASSIRSQGTNTEAFF. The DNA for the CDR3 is TGTGCCAGTAGTATACGTTCACAGGGGACAAACACTGAAGCTTTCTTT.

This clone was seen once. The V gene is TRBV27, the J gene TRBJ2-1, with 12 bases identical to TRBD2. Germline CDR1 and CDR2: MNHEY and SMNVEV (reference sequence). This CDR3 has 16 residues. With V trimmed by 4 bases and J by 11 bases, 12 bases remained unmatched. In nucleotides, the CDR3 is TGTGCCAGCAGTTCGGCCGGCAGGACTAGCGGGGTTAAGCAGTTCTTC. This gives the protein CASSSAGRTSGVKQFF.

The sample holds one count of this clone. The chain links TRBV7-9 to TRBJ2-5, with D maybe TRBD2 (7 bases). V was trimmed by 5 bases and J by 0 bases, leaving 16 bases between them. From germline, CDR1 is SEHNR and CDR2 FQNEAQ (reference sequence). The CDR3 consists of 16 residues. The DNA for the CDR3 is TGTGCCAGCAGCCCGCTGAGGGGGGGTTACCAAGAGACCCAGTACTTC. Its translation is CASSPLRGGYQETQYF. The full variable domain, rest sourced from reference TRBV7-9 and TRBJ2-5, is DTGVSQNPRHKITKRGQNVTFRCDPISEHNRLYWYRQTLGQGPEFLTYFQNEAQLEKSRLLSDRFSAERPKGSFSTLEIQRTEQGDSAMYLCASSPLRGGYQETQYFGPGTRLLVL.

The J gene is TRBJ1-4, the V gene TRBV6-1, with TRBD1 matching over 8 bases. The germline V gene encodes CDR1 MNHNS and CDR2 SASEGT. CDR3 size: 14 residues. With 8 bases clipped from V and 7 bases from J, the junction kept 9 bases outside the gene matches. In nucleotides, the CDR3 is TGTGCCAGCCGACAGGGGTTGGGCGGTGAAAAACTGTTTTTT. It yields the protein CASRQGLGGEKLFF.

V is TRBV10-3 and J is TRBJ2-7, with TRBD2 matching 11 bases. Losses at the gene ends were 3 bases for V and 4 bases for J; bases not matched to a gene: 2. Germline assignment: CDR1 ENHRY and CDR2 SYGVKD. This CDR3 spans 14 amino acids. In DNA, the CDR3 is TGTGCCATCAGTGACGGGACTAGCGGATACGAGCAGTACTTC. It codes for CAISDGTSGYEQYF.

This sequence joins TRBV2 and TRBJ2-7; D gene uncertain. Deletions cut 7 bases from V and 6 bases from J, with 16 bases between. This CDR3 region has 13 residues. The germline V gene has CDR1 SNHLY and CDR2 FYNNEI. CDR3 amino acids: CASKWQGGSEQYF. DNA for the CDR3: TGTGCCAGCAAGTGGCAAGGCGGAAGCGAGCAGTACTTC.

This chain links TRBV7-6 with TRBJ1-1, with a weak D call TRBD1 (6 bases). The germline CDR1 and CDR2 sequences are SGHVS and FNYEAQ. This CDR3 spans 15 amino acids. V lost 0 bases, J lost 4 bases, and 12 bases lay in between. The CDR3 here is CASSLAGQGSTEAFF. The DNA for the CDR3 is TGTGCCAGCAGCTTAGCTGGCCAGGGGAGCACTGAAGCTTTCTTT.

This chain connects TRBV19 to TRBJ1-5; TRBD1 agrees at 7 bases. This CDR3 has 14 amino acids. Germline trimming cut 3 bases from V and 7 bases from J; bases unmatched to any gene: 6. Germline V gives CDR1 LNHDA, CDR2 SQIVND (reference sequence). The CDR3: CASSMNRGGQPQHF. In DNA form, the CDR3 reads TGTGCCAGTAGTATGAACAGGGGCGGGCAGCCCCAGCATTTT.

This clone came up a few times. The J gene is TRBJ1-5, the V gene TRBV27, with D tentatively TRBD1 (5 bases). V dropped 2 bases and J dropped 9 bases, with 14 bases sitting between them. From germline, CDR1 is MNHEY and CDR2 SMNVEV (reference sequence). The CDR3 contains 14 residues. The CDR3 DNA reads TGTGCCAGCAGTTTACGACAGCGCGGTTGGCCCCAGCATTTT. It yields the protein CASSLRQRGWPQHF.